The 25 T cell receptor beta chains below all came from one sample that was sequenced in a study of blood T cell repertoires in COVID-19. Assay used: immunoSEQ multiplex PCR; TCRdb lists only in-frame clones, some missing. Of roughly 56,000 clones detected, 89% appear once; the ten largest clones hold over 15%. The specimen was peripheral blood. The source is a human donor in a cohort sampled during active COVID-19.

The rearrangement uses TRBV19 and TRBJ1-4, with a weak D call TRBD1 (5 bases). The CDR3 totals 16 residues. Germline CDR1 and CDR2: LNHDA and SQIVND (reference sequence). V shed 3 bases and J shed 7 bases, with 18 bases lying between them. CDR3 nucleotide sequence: TGTGCCAGTAGTATCAGGACCGGGGGTTCGGGTGAAAAACTGTTTTTT. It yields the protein CASSIRTGGSGEKLFF.

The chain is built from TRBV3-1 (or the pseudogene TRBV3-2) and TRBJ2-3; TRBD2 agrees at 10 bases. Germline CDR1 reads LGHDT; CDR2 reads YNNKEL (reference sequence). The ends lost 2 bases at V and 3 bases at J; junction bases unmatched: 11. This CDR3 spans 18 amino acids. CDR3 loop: CASSQQELAGRWTDTQYF. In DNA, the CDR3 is TGTGCCAGCAGCCAACAGGAACTAGCGGGGCGCTGGACAGATACGCAGTATTTT.

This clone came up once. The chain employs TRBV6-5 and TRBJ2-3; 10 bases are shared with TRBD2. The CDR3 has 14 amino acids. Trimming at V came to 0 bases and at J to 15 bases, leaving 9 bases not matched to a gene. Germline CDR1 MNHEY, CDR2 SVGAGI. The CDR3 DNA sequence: TGTGCCAGCAGTTACTCTAATAGCGGGGGGTCTAAATATTTT. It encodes CASSYSNSGGSKYF.

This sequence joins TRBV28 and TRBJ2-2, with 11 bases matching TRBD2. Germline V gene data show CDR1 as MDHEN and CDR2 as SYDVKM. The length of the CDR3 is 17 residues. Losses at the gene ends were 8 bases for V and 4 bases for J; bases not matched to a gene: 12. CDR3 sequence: CASCYSGGARVTGELFF. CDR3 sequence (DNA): TGTGCCAGCTGCTATAGCGGGGGGGCCCGAGTCACCGGGGAGCTGTTTTTT.

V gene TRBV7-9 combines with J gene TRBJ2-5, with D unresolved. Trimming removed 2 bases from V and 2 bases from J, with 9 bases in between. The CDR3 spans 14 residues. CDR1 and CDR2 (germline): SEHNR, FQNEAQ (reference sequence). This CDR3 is CASSLSVRQETQYF. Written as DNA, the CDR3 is TGTGCCAGCAGCTTAAGCGTTAGGCAAGAGACCCAGTACTTC.

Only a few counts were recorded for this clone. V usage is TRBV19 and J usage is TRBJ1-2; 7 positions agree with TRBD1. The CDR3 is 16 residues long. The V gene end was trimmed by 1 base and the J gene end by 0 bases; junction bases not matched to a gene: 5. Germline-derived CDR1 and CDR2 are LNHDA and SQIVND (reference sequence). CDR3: CASSIGGTASNYGYTF. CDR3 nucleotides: TGTGCCAGTAGTATAGGGGGGACAGCCTCTAACTATGGCTACACCTTC.

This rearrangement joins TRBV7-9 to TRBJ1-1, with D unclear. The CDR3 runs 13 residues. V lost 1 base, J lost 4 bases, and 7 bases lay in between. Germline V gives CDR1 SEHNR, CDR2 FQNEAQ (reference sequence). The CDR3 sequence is CASSLEAATEAFF. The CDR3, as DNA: TGTGCCAGCAGCTTAGAGGCGGCCACTGAAGCTTTCTTT.

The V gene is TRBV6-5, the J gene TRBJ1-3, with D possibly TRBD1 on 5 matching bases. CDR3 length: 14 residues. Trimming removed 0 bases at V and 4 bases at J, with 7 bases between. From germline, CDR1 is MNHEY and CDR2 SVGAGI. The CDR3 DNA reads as TGTGCCAGCAGTTACTCGGGGCTGGGAAACACCATATATTTT. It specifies CASSYSGLGNTIYF.

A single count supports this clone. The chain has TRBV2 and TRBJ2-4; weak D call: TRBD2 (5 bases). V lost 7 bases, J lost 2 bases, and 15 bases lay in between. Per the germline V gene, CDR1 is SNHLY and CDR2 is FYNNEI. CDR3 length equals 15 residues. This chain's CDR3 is CASIGGRTSKNIQYF. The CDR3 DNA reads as TGTGCCAGCATAGGTGGTCGGACTTCCAAAAACATTCAGTACTTC.

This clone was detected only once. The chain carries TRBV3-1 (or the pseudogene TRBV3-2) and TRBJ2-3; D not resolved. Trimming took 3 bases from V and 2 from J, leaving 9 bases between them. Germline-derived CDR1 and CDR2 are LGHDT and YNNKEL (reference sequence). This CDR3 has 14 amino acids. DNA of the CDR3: TGTGCCAGCAGCCAGCACACCCTCACAGATACGCAGTATTTT. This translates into CASSQHTLTDTQYF.

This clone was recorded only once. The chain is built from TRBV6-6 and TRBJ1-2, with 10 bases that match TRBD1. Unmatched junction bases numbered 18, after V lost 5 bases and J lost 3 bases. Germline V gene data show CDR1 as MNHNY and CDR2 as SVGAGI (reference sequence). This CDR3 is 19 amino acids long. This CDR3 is CASSHPTGTGALWHYGYTF. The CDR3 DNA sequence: TGTGCCAGCAGTCACCCGACCGGGACAGGGGCCCTTTGGCACTATGGCTACACCTTC.

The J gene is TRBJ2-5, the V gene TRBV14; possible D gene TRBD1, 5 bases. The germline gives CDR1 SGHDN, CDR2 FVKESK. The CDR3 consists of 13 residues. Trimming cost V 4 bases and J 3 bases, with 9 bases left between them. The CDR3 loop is CASSPGWKETQYF. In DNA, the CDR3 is TGTGCCAGCAGCCCAGGGTGGAAAGAGACCCAGTACTTC.

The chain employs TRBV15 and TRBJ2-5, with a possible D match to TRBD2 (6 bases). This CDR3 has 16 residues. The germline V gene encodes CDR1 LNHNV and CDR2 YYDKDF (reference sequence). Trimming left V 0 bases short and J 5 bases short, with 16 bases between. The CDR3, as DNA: TGTGCCACCAGCAGAGATGGGGCGGGGCGGACGGAGACCCAGTACTTC. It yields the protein CATSRDGAGRTETQYF.

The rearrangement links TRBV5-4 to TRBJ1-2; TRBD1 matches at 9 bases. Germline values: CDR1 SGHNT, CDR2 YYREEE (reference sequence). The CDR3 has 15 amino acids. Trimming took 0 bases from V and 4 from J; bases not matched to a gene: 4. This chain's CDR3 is CASSLGQGESYGYTF. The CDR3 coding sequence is TGTGCCAGCAGCTTGGGACAGGGGGAGAGCTATGGCTACACCTTC. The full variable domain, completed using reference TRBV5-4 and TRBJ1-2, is ETGVTQSPTHLIKTRGQQVTLRCSSQSGHNTVSWYQQALGQGPQFIFQYYREEENGRGNFPPRFSGLQFPNYSSELNVNALELDDSALYLCASSLGQGESYGYTFGSGTRLTVV.

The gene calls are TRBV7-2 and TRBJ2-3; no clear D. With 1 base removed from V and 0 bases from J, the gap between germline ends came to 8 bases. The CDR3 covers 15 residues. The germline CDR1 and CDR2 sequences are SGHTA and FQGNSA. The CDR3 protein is CASSLVLLSTDTQYF. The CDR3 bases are TGTGCCAGCAGCTTAGTTCTTCTCAGCACAGATACGCAGTATTTT.

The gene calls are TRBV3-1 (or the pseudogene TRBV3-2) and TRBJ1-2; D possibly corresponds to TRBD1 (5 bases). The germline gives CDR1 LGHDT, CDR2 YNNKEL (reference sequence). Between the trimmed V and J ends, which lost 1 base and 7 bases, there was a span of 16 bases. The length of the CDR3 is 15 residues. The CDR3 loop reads CASSQGRQGAGGYTF. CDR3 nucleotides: TGTGCCAGCAGCCAAGGCCGTCAGGGAGCGGGTGGCTACACCTTC.

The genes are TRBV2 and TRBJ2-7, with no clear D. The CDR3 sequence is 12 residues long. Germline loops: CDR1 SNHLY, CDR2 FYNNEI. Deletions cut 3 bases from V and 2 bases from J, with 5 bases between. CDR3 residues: CASSDEPYEQYF. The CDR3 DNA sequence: TGTGCCAGCAGTGATGAGCCCTACGAGCAGTACTTC.

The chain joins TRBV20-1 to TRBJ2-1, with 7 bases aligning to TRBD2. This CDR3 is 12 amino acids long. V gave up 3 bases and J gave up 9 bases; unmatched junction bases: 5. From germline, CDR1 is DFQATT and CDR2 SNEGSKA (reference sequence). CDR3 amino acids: CSASRTSSEQFF. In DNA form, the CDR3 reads TGCAGTGCTAGTAGGACTAGTAGTGAGCAGTTCTTC.

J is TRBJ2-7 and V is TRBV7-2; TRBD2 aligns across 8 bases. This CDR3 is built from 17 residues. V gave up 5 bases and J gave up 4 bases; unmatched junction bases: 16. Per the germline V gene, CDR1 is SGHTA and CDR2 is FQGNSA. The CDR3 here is CASSDPRGGTSLYEQYF. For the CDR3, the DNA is TGTGCCAGCAGCGACCCACGCGGGGGGACTAGTTTGTACGAGCAGTACTTC.

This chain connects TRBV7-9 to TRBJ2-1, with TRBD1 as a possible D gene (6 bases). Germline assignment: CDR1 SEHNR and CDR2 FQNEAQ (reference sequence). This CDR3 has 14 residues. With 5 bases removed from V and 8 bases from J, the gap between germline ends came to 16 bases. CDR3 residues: CASSRPLGGYEQFF. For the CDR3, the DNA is TGTGCCAGCAGCCGCCCCCTAGGGGGTTATGAGCAGTTCTTC.

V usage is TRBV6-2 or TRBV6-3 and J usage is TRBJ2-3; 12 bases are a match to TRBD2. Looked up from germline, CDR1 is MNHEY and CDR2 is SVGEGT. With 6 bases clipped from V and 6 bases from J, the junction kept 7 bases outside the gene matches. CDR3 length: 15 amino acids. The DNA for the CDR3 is TGTGCCAGCAGCTCTAGCGGGGGGGCCGGGGATACGCAGTATTTT. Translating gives CASSSSGGAGDTQYF.

The CDR3 DNA reads as TGTGCCAGCAGTTACTCCCCCTTGACAGGGGGCGGTGGCTACACCTTC. Amino acids: CASSYSPLTGGGGYTF. This chain connects TRBV6-2 or TRBV6-3 to TRBJ1-2, with 10 nucleotides matching TRBD1. With 0 bases clipped from V and 7 bases from J, the junction kept 8 bases outside the gene matches. The CDR3 loop spans 16 amino acids. The germline V gene has CDR1 MNHEY and CDR2 SVGEGT.

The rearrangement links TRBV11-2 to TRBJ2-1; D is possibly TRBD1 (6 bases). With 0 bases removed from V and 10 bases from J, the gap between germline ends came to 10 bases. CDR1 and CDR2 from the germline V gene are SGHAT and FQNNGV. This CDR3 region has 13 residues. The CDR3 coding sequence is TGTGCCAGCAGCTTAGACAGACAGGCAGAGCAGTTCTTC. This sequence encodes CASSLDRQAEQFF.

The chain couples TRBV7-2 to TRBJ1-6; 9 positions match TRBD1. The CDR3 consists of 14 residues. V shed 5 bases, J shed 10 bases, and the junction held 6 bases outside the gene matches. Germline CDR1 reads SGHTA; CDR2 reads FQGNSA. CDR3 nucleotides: TGTGCCAGCAGCATGACAGGGGGGCGATCACCCCTCCACTTT. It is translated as CASSMTGGRSPLHF.

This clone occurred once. CDR3 in DNA: TGTGCCAGCAGCGTAGGGACGGGACAGTACCAAGAGACCCAGTACTTC. Protein sequence: CASSVGTGQYQETQYF. V is TRBV9 and J is TRBJ2-5, with TRBD1 matching 7 bases. The germline CDR1 and CDR2 sequences are SGDLS and YYNGEE. The CDR3 is made up of 16 amino acids. V lost 0 bases, J lost 0 bases, and 5 bases stayed unmatched.